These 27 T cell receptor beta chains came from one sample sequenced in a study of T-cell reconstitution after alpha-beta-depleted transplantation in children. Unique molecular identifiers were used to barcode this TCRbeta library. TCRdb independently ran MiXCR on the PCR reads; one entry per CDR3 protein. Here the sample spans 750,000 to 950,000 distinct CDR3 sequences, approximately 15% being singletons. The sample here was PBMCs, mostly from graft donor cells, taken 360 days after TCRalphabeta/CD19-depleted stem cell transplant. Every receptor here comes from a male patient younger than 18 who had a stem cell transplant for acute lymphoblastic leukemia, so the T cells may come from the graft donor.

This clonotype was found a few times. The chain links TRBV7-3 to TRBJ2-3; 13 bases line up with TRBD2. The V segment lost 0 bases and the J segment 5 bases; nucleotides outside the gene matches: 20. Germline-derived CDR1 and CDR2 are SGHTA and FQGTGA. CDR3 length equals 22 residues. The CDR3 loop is CASSLTLVGLAGKTTLKDTQYF. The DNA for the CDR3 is TGTGCCAGCAGCTTAACTTTGGTGGGACTAGCGGGAAAGACGACGTTAAAAGATACGCAGTATTTT.

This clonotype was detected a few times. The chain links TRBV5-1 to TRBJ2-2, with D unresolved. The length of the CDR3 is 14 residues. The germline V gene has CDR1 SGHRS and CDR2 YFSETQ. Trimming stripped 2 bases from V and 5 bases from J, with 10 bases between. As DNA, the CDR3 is TGCGCCAGCAGCTTCTCTCTAGGGACCGGGGAGCTGTTTTTT. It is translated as CASSFSLGTGELFF.

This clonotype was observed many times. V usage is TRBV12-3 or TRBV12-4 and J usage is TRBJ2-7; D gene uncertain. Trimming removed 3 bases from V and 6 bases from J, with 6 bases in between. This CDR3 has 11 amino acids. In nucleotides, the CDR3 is TGTGCCAGCAGTTTGGTAAGCGAGCAGTACTTC. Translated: CASSLVSEQYF.

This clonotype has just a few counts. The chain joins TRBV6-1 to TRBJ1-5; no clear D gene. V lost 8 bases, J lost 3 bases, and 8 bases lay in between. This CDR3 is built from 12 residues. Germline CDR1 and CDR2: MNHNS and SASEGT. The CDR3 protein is CASGPYNQPQHF. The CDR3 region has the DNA TGTGCCAGCGGGCCCTACAATCAGCCCCAGCATTTT.

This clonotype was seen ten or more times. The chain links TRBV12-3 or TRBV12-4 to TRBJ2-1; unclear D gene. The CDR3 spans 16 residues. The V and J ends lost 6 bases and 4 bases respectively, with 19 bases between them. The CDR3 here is CASSPTDLGLYNEQFF. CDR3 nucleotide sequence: TGTGCCAGCAGCCCGACTGATTTGGGGTTGTACAATGAGCAGTTCTTC.

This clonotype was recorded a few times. The CDR3 DNA sequence: TGTGCCAGCAGCTCCCCGGGGACTAGCGGGAGCGCCGGGGGCGGGGAGCTGTTTTTT. This translates into CASSSPGTSGSAGGGELFF. V gene TRBV11-2 combines with J gene TRBJ2-2, with TRBD2 identical over 14 bases. Germline V gene data show CDR1 as SGHAT and CDR2 as FQNNGV. V trimming: 4 bases; J trimming: 7 bases; junction bases outside the gene matches: 14. The CDR3 consists of 19 residues.

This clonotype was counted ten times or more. CDR3 in amino acids: CALLRSCTDTQYF. The CDR3 nucleotides are TGTGCCCTATTGCGGAGTTGCACAGATACGCAGTATTTT. The gene calls are TRBV14 and TRBJ2-3; no firm D call. V dropped 11 bases and J dropped 1 base, with 13 bases sitting between them. The germline V gene encodes CDR1 SGHDN and CDR2 FVKESK. CDR3 length: 13 amino acids.

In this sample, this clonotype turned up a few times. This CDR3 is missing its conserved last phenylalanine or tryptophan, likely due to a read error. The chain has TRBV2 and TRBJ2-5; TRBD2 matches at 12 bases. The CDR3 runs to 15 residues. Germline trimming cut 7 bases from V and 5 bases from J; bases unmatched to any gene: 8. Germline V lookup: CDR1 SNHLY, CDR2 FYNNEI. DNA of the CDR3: TGTGCCAGCACTGGACTAGCGGGGATTCATGAGACCCAGTACTCC. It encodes CASTGLAGIHETQYS.

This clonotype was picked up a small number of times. The CDR3 reads CASSFTAEAFF. CDR3 coding DNA: TGTGCCAGCAGCTTCACGGCTGAAGCTTTCTTT. The chain employs TRBV5-5 and TRBJ1-1; D is undetermined. CDR1 is SGHKS and CDR2 is YYEKEE in the germline V gene (reference sequence). CDR3 length: 11 residues. Trimming left V 2 bases short and J 6 bases short, with 5 bases between.

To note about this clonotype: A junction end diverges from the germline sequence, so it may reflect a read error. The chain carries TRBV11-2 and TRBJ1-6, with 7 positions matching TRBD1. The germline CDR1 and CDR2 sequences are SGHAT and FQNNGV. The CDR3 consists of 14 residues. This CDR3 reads CAGSPGTVLSPLHF. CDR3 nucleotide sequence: TGTGCCGGCAGTCCCGGGACAGTCCTTTCACCCCTCCACTTT.

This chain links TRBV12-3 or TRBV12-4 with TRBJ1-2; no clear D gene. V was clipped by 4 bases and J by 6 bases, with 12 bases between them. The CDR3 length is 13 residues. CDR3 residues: CASSSSSLHGYTF. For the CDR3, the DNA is TGTGCCAGCAGTTCTAGCAGCTTGCATGGCTACACCTTC.

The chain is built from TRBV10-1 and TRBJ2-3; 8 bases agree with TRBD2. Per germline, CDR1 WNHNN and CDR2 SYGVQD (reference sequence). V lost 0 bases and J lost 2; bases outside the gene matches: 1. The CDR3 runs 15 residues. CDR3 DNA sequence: TGCGCCAGCAGTGAGTCTAGCGGGATCACAGATACGCAGTATTTT. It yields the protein CASSESSGITDTQYF.

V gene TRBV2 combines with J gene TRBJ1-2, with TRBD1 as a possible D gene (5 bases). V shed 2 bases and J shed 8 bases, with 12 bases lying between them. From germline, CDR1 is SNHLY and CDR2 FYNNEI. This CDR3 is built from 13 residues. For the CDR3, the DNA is TGTGCCAGCAGTGAACGCAGGGTAGGGGGCTACACCTTC. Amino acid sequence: CASSERRVGGYTF.

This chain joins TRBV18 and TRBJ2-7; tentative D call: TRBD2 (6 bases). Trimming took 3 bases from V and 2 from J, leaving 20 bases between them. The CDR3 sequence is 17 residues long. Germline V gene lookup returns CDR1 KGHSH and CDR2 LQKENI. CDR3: CASSPSREPNGPYEQYF. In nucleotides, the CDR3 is TGTGCCAGCTCACCGTCCCGGGAGCCTAACGGTCCCTACGAGCAGTACTTC.

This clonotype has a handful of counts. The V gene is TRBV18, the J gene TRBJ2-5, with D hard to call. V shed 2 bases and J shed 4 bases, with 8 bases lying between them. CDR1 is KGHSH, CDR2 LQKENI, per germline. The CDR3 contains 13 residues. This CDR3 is CASSPSTVETQYF. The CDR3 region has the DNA TGTGCCAGCTCACCAAGCACGGTAGAGACCCAGTACTTC.

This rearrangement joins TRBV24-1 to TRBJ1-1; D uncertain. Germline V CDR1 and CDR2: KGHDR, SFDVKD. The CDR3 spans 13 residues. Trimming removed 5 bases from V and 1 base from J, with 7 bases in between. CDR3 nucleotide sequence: TGTGCCACCAGTGGGCGGAGGAACACTGAAGCTTTCTTT. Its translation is CATSGRRNTEAFF.

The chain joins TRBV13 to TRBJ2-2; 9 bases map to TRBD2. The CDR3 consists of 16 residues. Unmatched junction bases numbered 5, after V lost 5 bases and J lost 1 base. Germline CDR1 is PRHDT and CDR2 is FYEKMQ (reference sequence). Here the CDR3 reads CASSASLAGNTGELFF. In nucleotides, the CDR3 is TGTGCCAGCAGCGCCTCACTAGCGGGGAACACCGGGGAGCTGTTTTTT.

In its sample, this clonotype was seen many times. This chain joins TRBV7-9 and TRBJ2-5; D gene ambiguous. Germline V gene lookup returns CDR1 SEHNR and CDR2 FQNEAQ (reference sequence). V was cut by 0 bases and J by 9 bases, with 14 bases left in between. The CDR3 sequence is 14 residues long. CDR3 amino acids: CASSLATVDVAQYF. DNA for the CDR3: TGTGCCAGCAGCTTAGCAACTGTCGACGTGGCCCAGTACTTC.

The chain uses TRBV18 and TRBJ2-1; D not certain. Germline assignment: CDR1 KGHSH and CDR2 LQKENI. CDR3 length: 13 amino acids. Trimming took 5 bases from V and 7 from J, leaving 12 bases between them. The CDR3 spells CASSRRSANEQFF. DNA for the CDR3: TGTGCCAGCTCAAGACGTTCTGCTAATGAGCAGTTCTTC.

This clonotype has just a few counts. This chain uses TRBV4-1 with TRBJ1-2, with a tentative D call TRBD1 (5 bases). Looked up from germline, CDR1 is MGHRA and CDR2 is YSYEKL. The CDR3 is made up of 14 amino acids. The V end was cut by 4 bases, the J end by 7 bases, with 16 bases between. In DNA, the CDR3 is TGCGCCAGCAGCCTAGTGGGGGGGGGTCGTGGCTACACCTTC. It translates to CASSLVGGGRGYTF.

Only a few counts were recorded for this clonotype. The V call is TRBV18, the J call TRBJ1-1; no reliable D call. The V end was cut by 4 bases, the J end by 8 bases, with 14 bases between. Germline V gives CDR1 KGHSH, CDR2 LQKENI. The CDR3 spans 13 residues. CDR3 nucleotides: TGTGCCAGCTCACAAGGCCTCTCAATGGAAGCTTTCTTT. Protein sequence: CASSQGLSMEAFF. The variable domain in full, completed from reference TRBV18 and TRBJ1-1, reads NAGVMQNPRHLVRRRGQEARLRCSPMKGHSHVYWYRQLPEEGLKFMVYLQKENIIDESGMPKERFSAEFPKEGPSILRIQQVVRGDSAAYFCASSQGLSMEAFFGQGTRLTVV.

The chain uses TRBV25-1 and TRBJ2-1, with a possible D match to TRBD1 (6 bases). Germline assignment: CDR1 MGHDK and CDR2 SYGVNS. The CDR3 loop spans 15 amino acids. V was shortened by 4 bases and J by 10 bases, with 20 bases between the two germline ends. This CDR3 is CASSVGYPRGREQFF. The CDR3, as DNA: TGTGCCAGCAGTGTGGGTTACCCCAGGGGACGGGAGCAGTTCTTC.

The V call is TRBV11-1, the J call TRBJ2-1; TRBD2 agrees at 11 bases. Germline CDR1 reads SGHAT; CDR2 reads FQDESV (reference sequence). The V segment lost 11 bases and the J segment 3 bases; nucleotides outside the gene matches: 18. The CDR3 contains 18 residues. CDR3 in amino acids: CAGGSLAGGLDLYNEQFF. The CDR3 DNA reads TGTGCCGGAGGAAGTCTAGCGGGAGGCCTGGACCTCTACAATGAGCAGTTCTTC.

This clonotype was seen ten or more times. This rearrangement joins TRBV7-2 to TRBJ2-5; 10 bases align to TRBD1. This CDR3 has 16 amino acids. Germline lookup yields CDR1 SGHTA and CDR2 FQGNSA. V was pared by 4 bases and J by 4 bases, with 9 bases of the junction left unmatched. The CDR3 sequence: CASSSWDRGFRETQYF. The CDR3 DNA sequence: TGTGCCAGCAGCTCATGGGACAGGGGCTTTAGAGAGACCCAGTACTTC.

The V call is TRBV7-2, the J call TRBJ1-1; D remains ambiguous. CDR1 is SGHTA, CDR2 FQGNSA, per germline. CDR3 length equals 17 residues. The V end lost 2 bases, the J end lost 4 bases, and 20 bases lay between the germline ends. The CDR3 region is CASSLFRAGGSSTEAFF. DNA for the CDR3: TGTGCCAGCAGCTTATTCCGGGCAGGAGGATCGAGCACTGAAGCTTTCTTT.

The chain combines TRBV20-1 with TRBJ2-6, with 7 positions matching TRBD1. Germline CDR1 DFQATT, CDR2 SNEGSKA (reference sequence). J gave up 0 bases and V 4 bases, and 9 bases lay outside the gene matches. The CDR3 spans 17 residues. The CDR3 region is CSATTPGQNSGANVLTF. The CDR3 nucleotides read TGCAGTGCTACCACGCCGGGACAGAACTCTGGGGCCAACGTCCTGACTTTC.

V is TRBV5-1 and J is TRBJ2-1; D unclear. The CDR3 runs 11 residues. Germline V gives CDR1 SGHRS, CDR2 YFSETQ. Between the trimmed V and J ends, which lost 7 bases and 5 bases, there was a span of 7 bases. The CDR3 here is CASAHHNEQFF. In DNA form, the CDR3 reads TGCGCCAGCGCTCACCACAATGAGCAGTTCTTC.